This T cell receptor beta chain was identified in a study of CD8 T cells in cerebrospinal fluid in Alzheimer's disease. The study, taken as a whole, reports: Expanded clones of at least 3% were commoner in Alzheimer's patients than healthy subjects.

On this clonotype: What it binds is unknown.

Participants were all in good physical condition and free of acute infection. This CDR3 has 13 amino acids. The germline gives CDR1 KGHSH, CDR2 LQKENI. Profiling of CSF cells used 10X single-cell V(D)J plus 5' expression. Each CDR3 protein gets one entry in TCRdb, which reprocessed the 10x single-cell sequencing reads and gives no DNA. In all, the sample yields more than 1,500 distinct CDR3 sequences. Sequenced: cerebrospinal fluid. The chain has TRBV18 and TRBJ1-5. This clonotype originated in a human donor with mild cognitive impairment. CDR3 sequence reads: CASSTASGKAQHF.